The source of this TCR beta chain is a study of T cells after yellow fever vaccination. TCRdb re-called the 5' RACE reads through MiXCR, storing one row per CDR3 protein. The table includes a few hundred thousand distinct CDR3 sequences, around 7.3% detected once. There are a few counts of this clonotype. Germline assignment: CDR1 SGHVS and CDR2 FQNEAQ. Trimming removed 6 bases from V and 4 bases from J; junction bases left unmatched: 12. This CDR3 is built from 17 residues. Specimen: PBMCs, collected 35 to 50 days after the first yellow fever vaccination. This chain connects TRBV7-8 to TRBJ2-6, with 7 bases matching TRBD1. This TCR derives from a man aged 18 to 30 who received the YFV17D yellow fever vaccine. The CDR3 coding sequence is TGTGCCAGCAGTTTCCCGGGACAGTCAACCGGGGCCAACGTCCTGACTTTC. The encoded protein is CASSFPGQSTGANVLTF.